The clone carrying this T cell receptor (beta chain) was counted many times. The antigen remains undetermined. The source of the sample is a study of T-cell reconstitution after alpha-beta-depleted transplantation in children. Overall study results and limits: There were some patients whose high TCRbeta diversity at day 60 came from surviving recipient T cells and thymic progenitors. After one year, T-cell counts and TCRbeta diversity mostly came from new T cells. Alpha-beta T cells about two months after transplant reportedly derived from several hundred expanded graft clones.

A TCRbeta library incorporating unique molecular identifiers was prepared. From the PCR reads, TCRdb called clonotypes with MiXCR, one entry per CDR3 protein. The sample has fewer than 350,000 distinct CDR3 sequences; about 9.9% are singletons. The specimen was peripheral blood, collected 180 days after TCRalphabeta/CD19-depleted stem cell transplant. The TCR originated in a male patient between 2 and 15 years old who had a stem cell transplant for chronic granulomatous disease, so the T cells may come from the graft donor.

This chain's CDR3 is CASSPIAGGTDTQYF. CDR3 DNA: TGTGCCAGCAGTCCTATCGCAGGGGGCACAGATACGCAGTATTTT. The chain links TRBV25-1 to TRBJ2-3; perhaps TRBD1 as D (6 bases). V lost 5 bases and J 1 base, leaving 13 bases between the germline ends. This CDR3 is 15 amino acids long. The germline V gene encodes CDR1 MGHDK and CDR2 SYGVNS.